Listed below are T cell receptor beta chains from one sample, sequenced in a study of human T cells and chemical hapten exposure. MiXCR was run by TCRdb on the RACE reads, yielding one entry per CDR3 protein. Of 150,000 to 200,000 distinct CDR3 sequences listed, around 22% are singletons. The material was whole blood, obtained in connection with sensitization to the hapten diphenylcyclopropenone (DPC). These receptors originate from a woman aged 45-60 years with alopecia areata. Some clones in this sample may be carry-over from other donors' samples. Each CDR3 is given with its conserved first and last residue. Each record gives: D gene, J gene, clone size, V gene, CDR3 protein, CDR3 DNA. D genes are given only for firm matches. For some rows the clone size is stated as once, few or many, or as a class when expanded; others skip it.

d_gene: TRBD1
j_gene: TRBJ2-1
abundance: few
v_gene: TRBV7-2
CDR3aa: CASGQGPHNEQFF
CDR3nt: TGTGCCAGCGGACAGGGCCCCCACAATGAGCAGTTCTTC

d_gene: -
j_gene: TRBJ1-2
abundance: few
v_gene: TRBV29-1
CDR3aa: CSVGETQFNYGYTF
CDR3nt: TGCAGCGTTGGGGAAACACAGTTTAACTATGGCTACACCTTC

d_gene: -
j_gene: TRBJ1-1
abundance: few
v_gene: TRBV10-3
CDR3aa: CAISIDTGSTEAFF
CDR3nt: TGTGCCATCAGTATAGATACAGGGAGCACTGAAGCTTTCTTT

d_gene: TRBD1
j_gene: TRBJ2-5
abundance: few
v_gene: TRBV9
CDR3aa: CASSVVKGAGETQYF
CDR3nt: TGTGCCAGCAGCGTAGTTAAGGGGGCAGGGGAGACCCAGTACTTC

d_gene: TRBD1
j_gene: TRBJ1-5
abundance: few
v_gene: TRBV20-1
CDR3aa: CSVTTGSNQPQHF
CDR3nt: TGCAGTGTCACGACAGGGTCAAATCAGCCCCAGCATTTT

d_gene: TRBD2
j_gene: TRBJ2-3
abundance: many
v_gene: TRBV5-1
CDR3aa: CASSAGTSFSTDTQYF
CDR3nt: TGCGCCAGCAGCGCCGGGACTAGCTTTAGCACAGATACGCAGTATTTT

d_gene: TRBD1
j_gene: TRBJ1-5
abundance: few
v_gene: TRBV28
CDR3aa: CASKGGQLNQPQHF
CDR3nt: TGTGCCAGCAAAGGGGGACAGTTGAATCAGCCCCAGCATTTT

d_gene: TRBD1
j_gene: TRBJ2-5
abundance: -
v_gene: TRBV29-1
CDR3aa: CSVHSGQGKETQYF
CDR3nt: TGCAGCGTTCATTCTGGACAGGGGAAAGAGACCCAGTACTTC

d_gene: TRBD1
j_gene: TRBJ2-7
abundance: few
v_gene: TRBV6-5
CDR3aa: CASTALGGQGTEQYF
CDR3nt: TGTGCCAGCACCGCCCTTGGAGGACAGGGTACCGAGCAGTACTTC

d_gene: -
j_gene: TRBJ2-3
abundance: -
v_gene: TRBV29-1
CDR3aa: CSVDRADTQYF
CDR3nt: TGCAGCGTTGACCGGGCAGATACGCAGTATTTT

d_gene: -
j_gene: TRBJ1-2
abundance: -
v_gene: TRBV6-6
CDR3aa: CASSLPTDPNYGYTF
CDR3nt: TGTGCCAGCAGTTTGCCGACGGATCCCAACTATGGCTACACCTTC

d_gene: TRBD1
j_gene: TRBJ1-2
abundance: many
v_gene: TRBV29-1
CDR3aa: CSVEQGDYGYTF
CDR3nt: TGCAGCGTTGAGCAGGGGGACTATGGCTACACCTTC

d_gene: -
j_gene: TRBJ2-1
abundance: few
v_gene: TRBV29-1
CDR3aa: CSVEEVSYNEQFF
CDR3nt: TGCAGCGTTGAAGAGGTCTCCTACAATGAGCAGTTCTTC

d_gene: -
j_gene: TRBJ2-4
abundance: -
v_gene: TRBV7-6
CDR3aa: CASSPTGVRQPRAKNIQYF
CDR3nt: TGTGCCAGCAGCCCGACCGGGGTGCGGCAGCCTAGAGCCAAAAACATTCAGTACTTC

d_gene: -
j_gene: TRBJ2-7
abundance: few
v_gene: TRBV5-1
CDR3aa: CASSLDGGRPYEQYF
CDR3nt: TGCGCCAGCAGCTTGGATGGGGGGCGGCCCTACGAGCAGTACTTC

d_gene: TRBD1
j_gene: TRBJ1-6
abundance: few
v_gene: TRBV4-2
CDR3aa: CASSQPNGTGIPYNSPLHF
CDR3nt: TGTGCCAGCAGCCAACCGAACGGGACAGGGATACCCTATAATTCACCCCTCCACTTT

d_gene: TRBD1
j_gene: TRBJ2-2
abundance: few
v_gene: TRBV28
CDR3aa: CASSLSTGIRELFF
CDR3nt: TGTGCCAGCAGTTTATCGACAGGGATCAGGGAGCTGTTTTTT

d_gene: -
j_gene: TRBJ2-1
abundance: -
v_gene: TRBV11-2
CDR3aa: CASSPDISYNEQFF
CDR3nt: TGTGCCAGCAGCCCTGACATCTCCTACAATGAGCAGTTCTTC

d_gene: -
j_gene: TRBJ2-1
abundance: many
v_gene: TRBV11-2
CDR3aa: CASSLYGFYNEQFF
CDR3nt: TGTGCCAGCAGCCTCTATGGGTTTTACAATGAGCAGTTCTTC

d_gene: -
j_gene: TRBJ1-1
abundance: -
v_gene: TRBV18
CDR3aa: CASSPDMASSEAFF
CDR3nt: TGTGCCAGCTCACCTGACATGGCGAGTAGTGAAGCTTTCTTT

d_gene: TRBD2
j_gene: TRBJ2-1
abundance: once
v_gene: TRBV2
CDR3aa: CASSDPLAGWDSSYNEQFF
CDR3nt: TGTGCCAGCAGTGATCCCCTAGCGGGATGGGATAGCTCCTACAATGAGCAGTTCTTC

d_gene: -
j_gene: TRBJ1-2
abundance: few
v_gene: TRBV6-1
CDR3aa: CASSEVGSDGYTF
CDR3nt: TGTGCCAGCAGTGAAGTTGGCAGCGATGGCTACACCTTC

d_gene: -
j_gene: TRBJ2-3
abundance: -
v_gene: TRBV29-1
CDR3aa: CSVSGYLTDTQYF
CDR3nt: TGCAGCGTAAGCGGTTACCTTACAGATACGCAGTATTTT

d_gene: TRBD2
j_gene: TRBJ2-7
abundance: few
v_gene: TRBV20-1
CDR3aa: CSARDPSGTYEQYF
CDR3nt: TGCAGTGCTAGAGACCCTAGCGGAACCTACGAGCAGTACTTC

d_gene: -
j_gene: TRBJ2-7
abundance: many
v_gene: TRBV6-2/TRBV6-3
CDR3aa: CASSRGGYEQYF
CDR3nt: TGTGCCAGCAGCAGGGGAGGCTACGAGCAGTACTTC

d_gene: -
j_gene: TRBJ2-1
abundance: few
v_gene: TRBV5-5
CDR3aa: CASSWALANEQFF
CDR3nt: TGTGCCAGCAGCTGGGCCCTAGCGAATGAGCAGTTCTTC

d_gene: -
j_gene: TRBJ2-1
abundance: few
v_gene: TRBV3-1
CDR3aa: CASSQDRRMSSYNEQFF
CDR3nt: TGTGCCAGCAGCCAAGATAGGCGGATGAGCTCCTACAATGAGCAGTTCTTC

d_gene: -
j_gene: TRBJ2-7
abundance: -
v_gene: TRBV7-9
CDR3aa: CASSSTVSIYEQYF
CDR3nt: TGTGCCAGCAGCTCCACTGTGTCCATCTACGAGCAGTACTTC

d_gene: TRBD2
j_gene: TRBJ2-7
abundance: -
v_gene: TRBV27
CDR3aa: CASSPGTSYEQYF
CDR3nt: TGTGCCAGCAGCCCCGGGACTAGCTACGAGCAGTACTTC

d_gene: -
j_gene: TRBJ2-7
abundance: -
v_gene: TRBV27
CDR3aa: CASKDGRSSYEQYF
CDR3nt: TGTGCCAGCAAAGACGGTCGGTCCTCCTACGAGCAGTACTTC

d_gene: -
j_gene: TRBJ2-7
abundance: few
v_gene: TRBV2
CDR3aa: CASARDAYEQYF
CDR3nt: TGTGCCAGCGCCAGGGACGCCTACGAGCAGTACTTC

d_gene: -
j_gene: TRBJ2-2
abundance: -
v_gene: TRBV4-1
CDR3aa: CASSQGLQGTGELFF
CDR3nt: TGCGCCAGCAGCCAAGGGTTGCAGGGAACCGGGGAGCTGTTTTTT

d_gene: -
j_gene: TRBJ2-1
abundance: few
v_gene: TRBV6-6
CDR3aa: CASSPRGGPYNEQFF
CDR3nt: TGTGCCAGCAGTCCACGGGGCGGTCCTTACAATGAGCAGTTCTTC

d_gene: -
j_gene: TRBJ2-2
abundance: -
v_gene: TRBV13
CDR3aa: CASSPPPAGELFF
CDR3nt: TGTGCCAGCAGCCCCCCCCCGGCCGGGGAGCTGTTTTTT

d_gene: TRBD1
j_gene: TRBJ2-7
abundance: few
v_gene: TRBV5-1
CDR3aa: CASSWDSSYEQYF
CDR3nt: TGCGCCAGCAGCTGGGACAGCTCCTACGAGCAGTACTTC

d_gene: -
j_gene: TRBJ2-1
abundance: -
v_gene: TRBV4-2
CDR3aa: CASSQEWGSSYNEQFF
CDR3nt: TGTGCCAGCAGCCAAGAATGGGGGAGTAGTTACAATGAGCAGTTCTTC

d_gene: TRBD1
j_gene: TRBJ2-7
abundance: -
v_gene: TRBV19
CDR3aa: CASSIAGTGGYEQYF
CDR3nt: TGTGCCAGTAGTATAGCCGGGACAGGGGGCTACGAGCAGTACTTC

d_gene: TRBD2
j_gene: TRBJ2-7
abundance: few
v_gene: TRBV4-2
CDR3aa: CASSQPGLENEQYF
CDR3nt: TGTGCCAGCAGCCAGCCAGGACTAGAGAACGAGCAGTACTTC

d_gene: -
j_gene: TRBJ2-6
abundance: -
v_gene: TRBV5-1
CDR3aa: CASSSKGGSGANVLTF
CDR3nt: TGCGCCAGCAGCAGTAAAGGGGGATCGGGGGCCAACGTCCTGACTTTC

d_gene: TRBD2
j_gene: TRBJ2-2
abundance: -
v_gene: TRBV29-1
CDR3aa: CSVGTSGRAQNTGELFF
CDR3nt: TGCAGCGTTGGAACTAGCGGGAGGGCCCAAAACACCGGGGAGCTGTTTTTT

d_gene: TRBD2
j_gene: TRBJ2-3
abundance: few
v_gene: TRBV2
CDR3aa: CASSGPSGLTDTQYF
CDR3nt: TGTGCCAGCAGTGGCCCTAGCGGACTCACAGATACGCAGTATTTT

d_gene: -
j_gene: TRBJ1-5
abundance: few
v_gene: TRBV3-1
CDR3aa: CASSQDPIQPQHF
CDR3nt: TGTGCCAGCAGCCAAGATCCCATTCAGCCCCAGCATTTT

d_gene: -
j_gene: TRBJ1-1
abundance: few
v_gene: TRBV10-3
CDR3aa: CAISDSGNTEAFF
CDR3nt: TGTGCCATCAGTGATTCGGGGAACACTGAAGCTTTCTTT

d_gene: -
j_gene: TRBJ2-5
abundance: few
v_gene: TRBV11-2
CDR3aa: CASSLGSRQETQYF
CDR3nt: TGTGCCAGCAGCTTAGGGTCCCGACAAGAGACCCAGTACTTC

d_gene: TRBD2
j_gene: TRBJ2-3
abundance: -
v_gene: TRBV7-2
CDR3aa: CASRLAGEIDTQYF
CDR3nt: TGTGCCAGTAGACTAGCGGGAGAAATAGATACGCAGTATTTT

d_gene: -
j_gene: TRBJ2-5
abundance: -
v_gene: TRBV3-1
CDR3aa: CASSHGALGTQYF
CDR3nt: TGTGCCAGCAGCCATGGAGCGCTGGGGACCCAGTACTTC

d_gene: -
j_gene: TRBJ1-1
abundance: -
v_gene: TRBV11-2
CDR3aa: CASSMGRVNTEAFF
CDR3nt: TGTGCCAGCAGCATGGGACGGGTGAACACTGAAGCTTTCTTT

d_gene: TRBD2
j_gene: TRBJ2-1
abundance: few
v_gene: TRBV5-6
CDR3aa: CASSFGLADSYNEQFF
CDR3nt: TGTGCCAGCAGCTTCGGACTAGCGGACTCCTACAATGAGCAGTTCTTC

d_gene: -
j_gene: TRBJ1-1
abundance: -
v_gene: TRBV3-1
CDR3aa: CASRLSGNTEAFF
CDR3nt: TGTGCCAGCAGACTTAGTGGGAACACTGAAGCTTTCTTT